This T cell receptor (beta chain) is from a study of blood T cell repertoires in COVID-19. CDR3 length: 13 residues. Germline V CDR1 and CDR2: SGHRS, YFSETQ. Between the trimmed V and J ends, which lost 8 bases and 2 bases, there was a span of 11 bases. The assay was immunoSEQ multiplex PCR, and TCRdb's table has in-frame clones only and misses some. Among some 220,000 clones listed, around 82% were seen once. The rearrangement links TRBV5-1 to TRBJ2-1; D is perhaps TRBD2 (6 bases). The TCR comes from a human donor in a cohort sampled during active COVID-19. The source material was peripheral blood. The CDR3 coding sequence is TGCGCCAGTACTAGCTCGACCTACAATGAGCAGTTCTTC. It yields the protein CASTSSTYNEQFF.